This TCR beta chain was identified in a study of cytomegalovirus exposure and HLA in healthy donors. A single count supports this clone. Its target is not known. It was with 60 Vbeta and 13 Jbeta primers that the PCR ran. Data came from immunoSEQ multiplex PCR; TCRdb stores just in-frame clones and leaves some out. The data hold hundreds of thousands of clones, with more than 60% observed a single time. Each donor was nominally healthy when sampled (though unrecorded immune exposures were likely). Study-level findings and limits: The records held CMV serostatus as the only immune exposure information.

This receptor was taken from a woman aged 25 to 45 in good health and CMV-seronegative. The specimen sequenced was PBMCs.

The CDR3 is CASSLARLAVYNEQFF. The CDR3 DNA follows: TGTGCCAGCAGCTTAGCCAGACTAGCGGTGTACAATGAGCAGTTCTTC. J is TRBJ2-1 and V is TRBV7-2; 9 bases are shared with TRBD2. J gave up 4 bases and V 0 bases, and 4 bases lay outside the gene matches. Per germline, CDR1 SGHTA and CDR2 FQGNSA. The CDR3 has 16 amino acids.